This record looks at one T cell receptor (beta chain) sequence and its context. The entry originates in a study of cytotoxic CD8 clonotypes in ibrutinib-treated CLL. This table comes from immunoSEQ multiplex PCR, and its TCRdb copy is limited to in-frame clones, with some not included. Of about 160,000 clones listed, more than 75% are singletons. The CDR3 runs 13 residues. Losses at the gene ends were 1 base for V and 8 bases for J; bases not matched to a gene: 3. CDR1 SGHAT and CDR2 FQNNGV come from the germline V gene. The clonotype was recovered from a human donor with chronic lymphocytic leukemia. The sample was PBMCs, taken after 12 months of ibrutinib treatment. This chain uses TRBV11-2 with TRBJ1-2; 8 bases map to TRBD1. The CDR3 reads CASSLGQGNGYTF. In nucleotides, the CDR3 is TGTGCCAGCAGCTTAGGACAGGGGAACGGCTACACCTTC. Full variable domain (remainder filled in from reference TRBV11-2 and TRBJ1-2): EAGVAQSPRYKIIEKRQSVAFWCNPISGHATLYWYQQILGQGPKLLIQFQNNGVVDDSQLPKDRFSAERLKGVDSTLKIQPAKLEDSAVYLCASSLGQGNGYTFGSGTRLTVV.